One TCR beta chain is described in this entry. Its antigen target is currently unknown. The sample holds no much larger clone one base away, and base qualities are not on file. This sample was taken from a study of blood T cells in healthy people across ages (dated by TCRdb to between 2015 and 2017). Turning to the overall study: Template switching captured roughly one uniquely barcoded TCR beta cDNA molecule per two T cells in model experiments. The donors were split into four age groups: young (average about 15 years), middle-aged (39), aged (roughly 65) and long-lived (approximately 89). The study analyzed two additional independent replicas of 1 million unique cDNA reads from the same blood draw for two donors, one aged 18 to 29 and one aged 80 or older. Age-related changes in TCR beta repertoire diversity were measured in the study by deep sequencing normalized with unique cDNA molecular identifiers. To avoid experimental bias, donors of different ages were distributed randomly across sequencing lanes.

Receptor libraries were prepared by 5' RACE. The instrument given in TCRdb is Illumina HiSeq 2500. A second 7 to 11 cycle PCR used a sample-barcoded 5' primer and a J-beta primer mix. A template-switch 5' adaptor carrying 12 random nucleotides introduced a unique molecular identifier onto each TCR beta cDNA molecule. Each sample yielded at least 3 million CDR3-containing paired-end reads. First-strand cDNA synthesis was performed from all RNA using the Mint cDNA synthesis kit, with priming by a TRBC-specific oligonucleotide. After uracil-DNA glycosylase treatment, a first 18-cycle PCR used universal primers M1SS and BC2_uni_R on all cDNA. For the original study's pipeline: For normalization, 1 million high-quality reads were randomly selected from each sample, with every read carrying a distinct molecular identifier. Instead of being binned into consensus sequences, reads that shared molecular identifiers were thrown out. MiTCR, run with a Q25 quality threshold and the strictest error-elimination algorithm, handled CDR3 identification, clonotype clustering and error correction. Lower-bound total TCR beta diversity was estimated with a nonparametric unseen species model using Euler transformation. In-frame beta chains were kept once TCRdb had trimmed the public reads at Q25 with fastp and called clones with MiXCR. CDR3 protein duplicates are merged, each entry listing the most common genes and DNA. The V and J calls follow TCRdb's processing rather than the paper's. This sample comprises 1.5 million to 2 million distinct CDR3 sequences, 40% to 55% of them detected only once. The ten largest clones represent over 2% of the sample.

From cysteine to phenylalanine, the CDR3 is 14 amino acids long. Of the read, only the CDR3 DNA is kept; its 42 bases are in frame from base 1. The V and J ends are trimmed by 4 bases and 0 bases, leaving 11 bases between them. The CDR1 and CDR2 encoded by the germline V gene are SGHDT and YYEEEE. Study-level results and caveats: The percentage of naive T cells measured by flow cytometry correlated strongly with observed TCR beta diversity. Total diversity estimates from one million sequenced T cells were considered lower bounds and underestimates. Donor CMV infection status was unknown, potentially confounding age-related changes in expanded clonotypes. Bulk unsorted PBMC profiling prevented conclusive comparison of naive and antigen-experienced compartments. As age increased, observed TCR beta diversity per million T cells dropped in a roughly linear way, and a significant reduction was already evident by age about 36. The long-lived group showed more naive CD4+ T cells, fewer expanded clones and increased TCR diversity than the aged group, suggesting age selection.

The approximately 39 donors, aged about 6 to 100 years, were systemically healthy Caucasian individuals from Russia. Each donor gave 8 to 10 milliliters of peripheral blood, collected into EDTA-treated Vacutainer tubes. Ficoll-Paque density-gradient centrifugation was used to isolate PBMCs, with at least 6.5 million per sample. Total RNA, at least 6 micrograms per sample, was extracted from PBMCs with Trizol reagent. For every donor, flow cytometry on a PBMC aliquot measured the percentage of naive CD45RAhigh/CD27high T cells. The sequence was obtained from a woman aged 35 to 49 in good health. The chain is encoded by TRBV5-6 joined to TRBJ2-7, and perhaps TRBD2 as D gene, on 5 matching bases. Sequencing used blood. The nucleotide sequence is TGTGCCAGCAGCCATATCGGGGACTCCTACGAGCAGTACTTC. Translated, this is CASSHIGDSYEQYF.